Listed below are T cell receptor beta chains from one sample, sequenced in a study of T cells expressing NK-cell markers. TCRdb reprocessed the 5' RACE reads and keeps a single row for each CDR3 protein, giving no DNA. The table lists some 450,000 distinct CDR3 sequences. Sequenced: blood T cells: a sorted CD56 or NKG2C T cell subset, CD4+ or CD8+ T cells, or bulk PBMC T cells (not recorded which). The receptor source for this set is a woman between 18 and 70 years old in good health. CDR3s include the opening cysteine and the closing phenylalanine or tryptophan.

J,V,CDR3
TRBJ2-1,TRBV30,CAVQQNRGTNEQFF
TRBJ2-2,TRBV7-9,CASSAQRLVAGELFF
TRBJ2-7,TRBV9,CASNRGGEGYEQYF
TRBJ2-1,TRBV12-3/TRBV12-4,CASSPTTQGGNEQFF
TRBJ1-2,TRBV20-1,CSAMDLERGPQGYTF
TRBJ2-2,TRBV12-3/TRBV12-4,CASSPGQGIRELFF
TRBJ2-6,TRBV5-1,CASSLAGDGANVLTF
TRBJ2-2,TRBV5-1,CASTWKGATGELFF
TRBJ2-7,TRBV30,CAWRGPFYEQYF
TRBJ1-1,TRBV18,CASSPGWGGGTEAFF
TRBJ2-1,TRBV21-1,CASSTGGYNNEQFF
TRBJ2-2,TRBV7-6,CASSSYRAGELFF
TRBJ1-1,TRBV5-6,CASSPPTVNTEAFF
TRBJ1-2,TRBV20-1,CSASQGGGYGYTF
TRBJ1-2,TRBV12-3/TRBV12-4,CASSFQGKEGYTF
TRBJ2-3,TRBV30,CAYKTGTDIFTDTQYF
TRBJ2-5,TRBV5-1,CASSLASSGRASETQYF
TRBJ2-2,TRBV20-1,CSARDLQGAYTGELFF
TRBJ1-6,TRBV7-2,CASSLLGVSSPLHF
TRBJ1-4,TRBV11-2,CASSSGTYPEKLFF
TRBJ2-1,TRBV12-3/TRBV12-4,CASSLGWGSYNEQFF
TRBJ1-2,TRBV5-6,CASSLAVRRGHGYTF
TRBJ1-1,TRBV12-3/TRBV12-4,CASSLRADTEAFF
TRBJ2-5,TRBV12-3/TRBV12-4,CASSLGQGVQETQYF
TRBJ2-1,TRBV20-1,CSAKLAWSYNEQFF
TRBJ2-1,TRBV9,CASSVGRSNEQFF
TRBJ2-2,TRBV2,CASSEPTGRTGELFF
TRBJ1-2,TRBV4-3,CASSHTGRDYGYTF
TRBJ2-1,TRBV24-1,CATSDPAVSKQFF
TRBJ2-1,TRBV18,CASTNTGRNEQFF
TRBJ2-3,TRBV4-3,CASSPRSGVGDTQYF
TRBJ1-5,TRBV20-1,CSARENLLRGSNQPQHF
TRBJ1-2,TRBV7-2,CASSLDSTGGNYGYTF
TRBJ1-5,TRBV20-1,CSARVGVGDSNQPQHF
TRBJ1-5,TRBV12-3/TRBV12-4,CASSSRDSNQPQHF
TRBJ1-1,TRBV6-1,CASRGTEGMNTEAFF
TRBJ2-7,TRBV6-2/TRBV6-3,CASSYFETSGSEQYF
TRBJ2-2,TRBV20-1,CSARDPAGGSGELFF
TRBJ1-3,TRBV18,CASSPPVSGNTIYF
TRBJ2-3,TRBV11-3,CASSFRGRPDTQYF
TRBJ1-3,TRBV20-1,CSATSLGSGNTIYF
TRBJ2-7,TRBV7-2,CASSRTGKSYEQYF
TRBJ1-2,TRBV6-1,CASSARQGTYGYTF
TRBJ2-1,TRBV4-1,CASSQRVLPGTSGEFSSYNEQFF
TRBJ2-3,TRBV20-1,CSARVADTQYF
TRBJ1-6,TRBV7-9,CASSLNPGTPLHF
TRBJ1-4,TRBV4-1,CASSPQGQDNEKLFF
TRBJ2-1,TRBV29-1,CSVAPSGGYNEQFF
TRBJ2-3,TRBV12-3/TRBV12-4,CASKGQRGPTDTQYF
TRBJ2-7,TRBV20-1,CSAPAGTSYEQYF
TRBJ2-6,TRBV9,CASSSRAGANVLTF
TRBJ2-2,TRBV4-3,CASSQFVRGELFF
TRBJ2-1,TRBV18,CASSPPSGRSVNEQFF
TRBJ1-2,TRBV7-9,CASSITTGTYGYTF
TRBJ2-3,TRBV6-2/TRBV6-3,CASSYGRELSTDTQYF